This TCR beta chain was sequenced during a study of cytomegalovirus exposure and HLA in healthy donors. The study, taken as a whole, reports: Sequencing likely caused a cluster of highly shared sequence variants.

PCR primers comprised 60 Vbeta and 13 Jbeta primers. This table comes from immunoSEQ multiplex PCR, and its TCRdb copy is limited to in-frame clones, with some not included. The sample records 130,000 or so clones, around 66% being singletons. Details on this clone: Its antigen is undetermined.

This TCR came from a man between 18 and 35 years old in good health and CMV-seronegative. Sequencing used PBMCs.

In DNA, the CDR3 is TGTGCCAGCAGTGAATCTTGGCCGATTACGCAGTATTTT. Translating gives CASSESWPITQYF. The rearrangement uses TRBV25-1 and TRBJ2-3; unclear D gene. The CDR3 sequence is 13 residues long. Germline lookup yields CDR1 MGHDK and CDR2 SYGVNS. The germline V and J ends were trimmed by 1 base and 8 bases, with 10 bases remaining between them.